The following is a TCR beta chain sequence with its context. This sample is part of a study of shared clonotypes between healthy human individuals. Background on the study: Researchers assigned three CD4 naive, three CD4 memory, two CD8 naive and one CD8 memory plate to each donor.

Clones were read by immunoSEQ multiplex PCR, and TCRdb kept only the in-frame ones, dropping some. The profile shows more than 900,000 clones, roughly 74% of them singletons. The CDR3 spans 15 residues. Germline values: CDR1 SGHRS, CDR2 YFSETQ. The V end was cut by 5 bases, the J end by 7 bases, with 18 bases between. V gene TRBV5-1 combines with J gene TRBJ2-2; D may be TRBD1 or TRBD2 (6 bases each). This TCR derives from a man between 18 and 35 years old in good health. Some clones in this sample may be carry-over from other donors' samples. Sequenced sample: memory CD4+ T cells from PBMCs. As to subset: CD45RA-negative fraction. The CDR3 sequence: CASSGGPGASGELFF. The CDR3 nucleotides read TGCGCCAGCAGTGGGGGGCCGGGGGCGAGCGGGGAGCTGTTTTTT.